This T cell receptor beta chain comes out of a study of CD8 T cells in Susac syndrome. General study findings and limits: Among people with Susac, CD8+ clonal expansion was greatest in TEMRA cells and active patients.

Random hexamers primed reverse transcription of about 0.45 to 1 ug RNA. immunoSEQ multiplex PCR amplified TCR beta CDR3 across 54 Vbeta, 13 Jbeta. MiXCR, applied by TCRdb to the immunoSEQ multiplex PCR reads, yields one record per CDR3 protein. The sample has over 80,000 distinct CDR3 sequences; about 94% are singletons. As to this clonotype: Its antigen remains unknown.

The length of the CDR3 is 16 residues. After removal of 1 base from V and 7 bases from J, the junction contained 8 bases not matched to a gene. Germline V gives CDR1 MGHDK, CDR2 SYGVNS. Sequenced sample: CD8+ T cells from PBMCs. The source is a human donor with Susac syndrome. The gene calls are TRBV25-1 and TRBJ2-1, with 9 nucleotides matching TRBD2. CDR3: CASSESETSGINEQFF. CDR3 DNA: TGTGCCAGCAGTGAATCGGAGACTAGCGGAATAAATGAGCAGTTCTTC.